A single sample gave rise to the 6 T cell receptor beta chains below, sequenced in a study of blood T cells in healthy people across ages. The second PCR ran roughly 6 to 11 cycles with a sample-barcoded 5' primer and J-beta primers. MiXCR, applied by TCRdb to the 5' RACE reads, yields one record per CDR3 protein. The sample holds around 1,500,000 distinct CDR3 sequences, approximately 30% seen once. What was sequenced was blood. These receptors all come from a woman in her twenties or thirties in good health.

This clonotype was observed at least ten times. The chain recombines TRBV29-1 with TRBJ1-1; D not certain. Between the trimmed V and J ends, which lost 7 bases and 0 bases, there was a span of 9 bases. The CDR3 is 12 residues long. CDR1 and CDR2 (germline): SQVTM, ANQGSEA. The CDR3 DNA sequence: TGCAGCGGTGGTCGCGTGAACACTGAAGCTTTCTTT. It is translated as CSGGRVNTEAFF.

In its sample, this clonotype was seen once. J is TRBJ1-1 and V is TRBV19; D unclear. There are 12 residues in the CDR3. V dropped 1 base and J dropped 6 bases, with 6 bases sitting between them. Germline CDR1 is LNHDA and CDR2 is SQIVND (reference sequence). The CDR3 loop is CASSIGQPEAFF. The CDR3 DNA sequence: TGTGCCAGTAGTATAGGGCAGCCTGAAGCTTTCTTT.

This clonotype has only a few counts. DNA for the CDR3: TGTGCTTCCCGTCCCCGTTTAAGCGATACGCAGTATTTT. Encoded protein: CASRPRLSDTQYF. V gene TRBV2 combines with J gene TRBJ2-3; D remains ambiguous. The CDR3 totals 13 residues. Germline lookup yields CDR1 SNHLY and CDR2 FYNNEI.

This clonotype was seen many times. The V gene is TRBV20-1, the J gene TRBJ2-7; a possible D gene is TRBD1 (5 bases). Trimming took off 2 bases at V and 0 bases at J, with 8 bases between the two ends. Per the germline V gene, CDR1 is DFQATT and CDR2 is SNEGSKA (reference sequence). The CDR3 spans 13 residues. In DNA, the CDR3 is TGCAGTGCTAGATTGACAGCCTCCTACGAGCAGTACTTC. Amino acid sequence: CSARLTASYEQYF.

This clonotype was seen repeatedly, ten times or more. The V and J genes are TRBV5-1 and TRBJ1-2; weak D call: TRBD1 (6 bases). CDR3 length: 15 residues. V was shortened by 0 bases and J by 4 bases, with 13 bases between the two germline ends. Germline assignment: CDR1 SGHRS and CDR2 YFSETQ. The CDR3 bases are TGCGCCAGCAGCTTGGAATGGGGGCTCGGCTATGGCTACACCTTC. Translation: CASSLEWGLGYGYTF.

This rearrangement joins TRBV7-9 to TRBJ2-7; TRBD2 matches 14 bases. The J call may be faulty, since TRBJ2-4 better matches the DNA end. From germline, CDR1 is SEHNR and CDR2 FQNEAQ (reference sequence). This CDR3 region has 16 residues. CDR3 sequence (DNA): TGTGCCAGCAGCCGGACTAGCGGGAGGTCTAGGGACATTCAGTACTTC. Residues: CASSRTSGRSRDIQYF.